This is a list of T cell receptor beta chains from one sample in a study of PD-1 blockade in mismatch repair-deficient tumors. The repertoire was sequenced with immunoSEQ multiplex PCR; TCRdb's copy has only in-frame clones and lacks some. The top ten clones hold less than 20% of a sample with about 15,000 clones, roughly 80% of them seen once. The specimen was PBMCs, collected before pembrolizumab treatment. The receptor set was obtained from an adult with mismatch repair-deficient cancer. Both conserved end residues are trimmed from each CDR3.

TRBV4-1 ASSPYPGAGLETQY
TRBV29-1 SVESVASGRRTDTQY
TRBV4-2 ASRGLAGDTDTQY
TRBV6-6 ASGNSGEYNEQF
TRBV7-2 ASSLTSGTGAGKLF
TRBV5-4 ASSLGERVSDTQY
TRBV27 ASSTSGTTDTQY
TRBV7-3 ASSFMGDTQY
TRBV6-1 ASCRGVDYEQY
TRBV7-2 ASSLGTDYGNEQY
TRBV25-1 ASSEQSLYGYT
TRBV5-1 ASSLQGIETQY
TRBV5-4 ASSQGTSGSTDTQY
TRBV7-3 ASSPGTGGDTQY
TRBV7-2 ASSITGADTEAF
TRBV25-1 ASSGPRGGMNTEAF
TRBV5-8 ASSLGQNYQGYT
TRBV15 ATSKTGRPAAVDIQY
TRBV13 ASSPAVDTNYGYT
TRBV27 ASSLYSGVVNEQY
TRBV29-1 SVGDGYQPQH
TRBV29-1 SAAVPPGEQY
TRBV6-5 ASSYSASGISEQF
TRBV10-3 AITRDGGYGYT
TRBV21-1 ASSKADTQY
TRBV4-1 ASSQVWDNEQF
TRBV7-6 ASGDRNTGELF
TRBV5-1 ASSLGQGGYEQY
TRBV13 ASSLRGSGMADTQY
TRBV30 AWSGGGEQF
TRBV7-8 ASSPRTVSGNTIY
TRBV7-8 ASSLGRGGSYEQY
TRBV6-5 ASSYSRVAETQY
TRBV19 ASSIVYSDSYHTEAF